The 23 T cell receptor beta chains reported below all come from one sample, sequenced in a study of Ad26.COV2.S vaccination and SARS-CoV-2 variants. The sample's treatment: approximately 18 received Ad26.COV2.S at low or high dose, single or two shots; five or six received placebo; per-sample allocation not given. Specimen acquisition occurred on day 63 following the initial vaccine or placebo injection. Using immunoSEQ multiplex PCR, the repertoire was profiled, and TCRdb retains in-frame clones only, with some absent. The sample lists some 340,000 clones, over 80% occurring once. Sequencing was performed on peripheral blood, taken in a trial of Ad26.COV2.S vaccine versus placebo. The receptors stem from a person between 18 and 65 years old who received the Ad26.COV2.S COVID-19 vaccine or a placebo.

This chain joins TRBV5-4 and TRBJ2-5; D not resolved. Trimming took off 0 bases at V and 5 bases at J, with 8 bases between the two ends. The CDR3 has 13 amino acids. Germline V gene lookup returns CDR1 SGHNT and CDR2 YYREEE (reference sequence). CDR3 nucleotide sequence: TGTGCCAGCAGCTTGGAACTCGTCGAGACCCAGTACTTC. Amino acids: CASSLELVETQYF.

This chain uses TRBV5-6 with TRBJ1-2; 9 nucleotides match TRBD1. Germline V CDR1 and CDR2: SGHDT, YYEEEE. The CDR3 covers 15 residues. Trimming at V came to 3 bases and at J to 4 bases, leaving 7 bases not matched to a gene. The CDR3, as DNA: TGTGCCAGCAGCTATACAGGGGGCGGTGGCTATGGCTACACCTTC. Translated: CASSYTGGGGYGYTF.

The genes are TRBV19 and TRBJ1-2; no clear D. Trimming shortened V by 3 bases and J by 2 bases, and 7 bases separated the two germline ends. CDR3 length: 13 amino acids. Germline assignment: CDR1 LNHDA and CDR2 SQIVND (reference sequence). The CDR3 reads CASSIHVNYGYTF. CDR3 coding DNA: TGTGCCAGTAGTATTCACGTCAACTATGGCTACACCTTC. The full variable domain, completed using reference TRBV19 and TRBJ1-2, is DGGITQSPKYLFRKEGQNVTLSCEQNLNHDAMYWYRQDPGQGLRLIYYSQIVNDFQKGDIAEGYSVSREKKESFPLTVTSAQKNPTAFYLCASSIHVNYGYTFGSGTRLTVV.

V gene TRBV28 combines with J gene TRBJ1-2; D may be TRBD1 (5 bases). The germline V and J ends were trimmed by 5 bases and 8 bases, with 24 bases remaining between them. Germline values: CDR1 MDHEN, CDR2 SYDVKM. The CDR3 loop spans 16 amino acids. The CDR3 region is CASSRTVRLGRRGYTF. In nucleotides, the CDR3 is TGTGCCAGCAGTCGGACCGTTCGACTGGGACGGAGGGGCTACACCTTC.

The chain employs TRBV11-2 and TRBJ1-3; D might be TRBD1 (5 bases). The CDR3 extends over 13 amino acids. CDR1 SGHAT and CDR2 FQNNGV come from the germline V gene. Trimming took 5 bases from V and 6 from J, leaving 11 bases between them. Written as DNA, the CDR3 is TGTGCCAGCAGCGTGGGGGAAGTAAACACCATATATTTT. Translated: CASSVGEVNTIYF.

Note on this clone: Additional DNA sequences in this sample encode the identical CDR3. The rearrangement uses TRBV2 and TRBJ2-1; weak D call: TRBD2 (5 bases). Germline CDR1 SNHLY, CDR2 FYNNEI. This CDR3 spans 14 amino acids. Deletions cut 1 base from V and 7 bases from J, with 11 bases between. In DNA, the CDR3 is TGTGCCAGCAGTGAAGGTGGGCCGGGAAATGAGCAGTTCTTC. Translating gives CASSEGGPGNEQFF.

V gene TRBV6-4 combines with J gene TRBJ1-6; D unclear. Germline CDR1 reads MRHNA; CDR2 reads SNTAGT. This CDR3 contains 14 residues. Trimming shortened V by 3 bases and J by 6 bases, and 9 bases separated the two germline ends. CDR3 loop: CASSEASGNSPLHF. CDR3 nucleotide sequence: TGTGCCAGCAGTGAGGCGTCGGGTAATTCACCCCTCCACTTT.

The rearrangement joins TRBV2 to TRBJ2-1; 14 bases map to TRBD2. CDR1 and CDR2 (germline): SNHLY, FYNNEI. Losses at the gene ends were 5 bases for V and 4 bases for J; bases not matched to a gene: 4. This CDR3 contains 16 residues. CDR3 amino acids: CASSIGLAGGYNEQFF. The CDR3 nucleotides read TGTGCCAGCAGTATCGGACTAGCGGGGGGATACAATGAGCAGTTCTTC.

This chain connects TRBV28 to TRBJ2-3; D is possibly TRBD1 (6 bases). V lost 3 bases, J lost 2 bases, and 12 bases lay in between. The CDR3 is 15 amino acids. Germline values: CDR1 MDHEN, CDR2 SYDVKM. The CDR3 nucleotides read TGTGCCAGCAGTTTCGAGGCAGGGGTCACAGATACGCAGTATTTT. Residues: CASSFEAGVTDTQYF.

The chain links TRBV4-1 to TRBJ1-4; 10 bases align to TRBD1. The V gene end was trimmed by 1 base and the J gene end by 10 bases; junction bases not matched to a gene: 12. CDR3 length: 17 residues. CDR1 and CDR2 from the germline V gene are MGHRA and YSYEKL. CDR3 nucleotides: TGCGCCAGCAGCCAAGTAGATTGGGACAGGGGTCCTGGAAAACTGTTTTTT. Amino acids: CASSQVDWDRGPGKLFF.

The chain couples TRBV21-1 to TRBJ1-1. TRBV21-1 is flagged as a pseudogene. This CDR3 has 17 residues. Here the CDR3 DNA reads TGTGCCAGCAGCAAAGGAGGTGAACCCCCCGGGAGCCCTGAAGCTTTCTTT. Residues: CASSKGGEPPGSPEAFF.

The genes are TRBV5-1 and TRBJ2-2; TRBD1 agrees at 9 bases. J was trimmed by 9 bases and V by 0 bases; bases with no gene match: 6. This CDR3 is built from 15 residues. Germline CDR1 and CDR2: SGHRS and YFSETQ. The CDR3 region is CASSLDGTGTRELFF. The CDR3 DNA sequence: TGCGCCAGCAGCTTGGACGGGACAGGGACCCGGGAGCTGTTTTTT.

This CDR3 is CASSQESGSSYNSPLHF. The CDR3 DNA reads TGTGCCAGCAGCCAAGAATCAGGGAGCTCCTATAATTCACCCCTCCACTTT. The V and J genes are TRBV3-1 (or the pseudogene TRBV3-2) and TRBJ1-6; perhaps TRBD1 as D (5 bases). Between the trimmed V and J ends, which lost 0 bases and 0 bases, there was a span of 9 bases. There are 17 residues in the CDR3. Germline assignment: CDR1 LGHDT and CDR2 YNNKEL (reference sequence).

V is TRBV4-2 and J is TRBJ1-5; D remains ambiguous. The CDR3 sequence is 16 residues long. Trimming removed 0 bases from V and 0 bases from J, with 9 bases in between. CDR1 is LGHNA and CDR2 is YNFKEQ in the germline V gene. CDR3 in amino acids: CASSQDLRNSNQPQHF. The CDR3, as DNA: TGTGCCAGCAGCCAAGATTTGCGAAATAGCAATCAGCCCCAGCATTTT.

J is TRBJ2-7 and V is TRBV2; 10 bases are shared with TRBD2. Trimming took 6 bases from V and 0 from J; bases not matched to a gene: 5. Looked up from germline, CDR1 is SNHLY and CDR2 is FYNNEI. The CDR3 loop spans 15 amino acids. CDR3 region: CASRLAGGLSYEQYF. CDR3 DNA sequence: TGTGCCAGCAGATTAGCGGGGGGCCTCTCCTACGAGCAGTACTTC.

A single count supports this clone. This rearrangement joins TRBV4-2 to TRBJ1-1; D possibly corresponds to TRBD1 (5 bases). The germline V gene has CDR1 LGHNA and CDR2 YNFKEQ. This CDR3 spans 14 amino acids. Trimming removed 2 bases at V and 5 bases at J, with 12 bases between. The CDR3: CASSQLASGTEAFF. In DNA form, the CDR3 reads TGTGCCAGCAGCCAATTAGCCTCAGGGACTGAAGCTTTCTTT.

J is TRBJ2-1 and V is TRBV19; 13 nucleotides agree with TRBD2. This CDR3 spans 14 amino acids. In germline, CDR1 is LNHDA, CDR2 SQIVND (reference sequence). J lost 10 bases, V lost 7 bases, and 7 bases had no gene match. In DNA, the CDR3 is TGTGCCAGTACTTACACTAGCGGGGGGGGAGAGCAGTTCTTC. Amino acids: CASTYTSGGGEQFF. Looking up the rest from reference TRBV19 and TRBJ2-1 gives the full variable domain: DGGITQSPKYLFRKEGQNVTLSCEQNLNHDAMYWYRQDPGQGLRLIYYSQIVNDFQKGDIAEGYSVSREKKESFPLTVTSAQKNPTAFYLCASTYTSGGGEQFFGPGTRLTVL.

The chain carries TRBV27 and TRBJ1-4, with a tentative D call TRBD1 (5 bases). V lost 5 bases to trimming and J lost 8 bases, with 15 bases between them. CDR1 is MNHEY, CDR2 SMNVEV, per germline (reference sequence). The CDR3 covers 14 residues. CDR3 sequence: CASSKIRGREKLFF. In nucleotides, the CDR3 is TGTGCCAGCAGTAAGATAAGGGGTAGAGAAAAACTGTTTTTT.

V usage is TRBV29-1 and J usage is TRBJ2-3; tentatively, D is TRBD1 or TRBD2 (6 bases each). This CDR3 spans 14 amino acids. V was clipped by 5 bases and J by 2 bases, with 14 bases between them. Per the germline V gene, CDR1 is SQVTM and CDR2 is ANQGSEA. The CDR3 nucleotides are TGCAGCGTTACAGGGAGGTGGGACACAGATACGCAGTATTTT. It encodes CSVTGRWDTDTQYF.

This clone appeared once. This chain uses TRBV5-4 with TRBJ1-4; the match to TRBD1 covers 10 bases. The CDR3 runs 15 residues. Germline loops: CDR1 SGHNT, CDR2 YYREEE (reference sequence). The J segment lost 8 bases and the V segment lost 1 base, leaving 5 bases of the junction unmatched. The CDR3 loop reads CASSLFGTGEEKLFF. The CDR3 DNA reads TGTGCCAGCAGCTTGTTTGGGACAGGGGAGGAAAAACTGTTTTTT.

V is TRBV2 and J is TRBJ2-7; TRBD2 matches 8 bases. CDR1 is SNHLY, CDR2 FYNNEI, per germline. CDR3 size: 14 residues. V was pared by 6 bases and J by 3 bases, with 7 bases of the junction left unmatched. The DNA of the CDR3 is TGTGCCAGCAGCTACGCCGGGACTAGCTACGAGCAGTACTTC. Residues: CASSYAGTSYEQYF. The whole variable domain, remainder taken from reference TRBV2 and TRBJ2-7, is EPEVTQTPSHQVTQMGQEVILRCVPISNHLYFYWYRQILGQKVEFLVSFYNNEISEKSEIFDDQFSVERPDGSNFTLKIRSTKLEDSAMYFCASSYAGTSYEQYFGPGTRLTVT.

This clone has at least ten counts. The chain uses TRBV5-5 and TRBJ2-7; 7 bases agree with TRBD1. The CDR3 is 12 amino acids. After removal of 8 bases from V and 3 bases from J, the junction contained 5 bases not matched to a gene. CDR1 and CDR2 from the germline V gene are SGHKS and YYEKEE (reference sequence). The CDR3 DNA is TGTGCCAGTGAGGGACAGAGCTACGAGCAGTACTTC. This sequence encodes CASEGQSYEQYF.

J is TRBJ2-3 and V is TRBV5-1, with D hard to call. Germline-derived CDR1 and CDR2 are SGHRS and YFSETQ. Trimming stripped 0 bases from V and 5 bases from J, with 4 bases between. This CDR3 spans 12 amino acids. CDR3 residues: CASSLDRDTQYF. The CDR3, as DNA: TGCGCCAGCAGCTTGGACCGAGATACGCAGTATTTT.